This TCR beta chain appears in the sequencing data of a study of blood T cell repertoires in COVID-19. Method: immunoSEQ multiplex PCR; TCRdb's copy keeps in-frame clones and lacks some. The sample lists roughly 33,000 clones, 85% occurring once. This receptor was identified in a human donor with acute or convalescent COVID-19. The donor label of this sample is uncertain. Sequences were obtained from peripheral blood.

The chain's CDR3 is CASSRGTANGYTF. The CDR3, as DNA: TGTGCCAGCAGCCGAGGGACAGCTAATGGCTACACCTTC. The chain employs TRBV3-1 (or the pseudogene TRBV3-2) and TRBJ1-2; 7 nucleotides line up with TRBD1. Germline CDR1 is LGHDT and CDR2 is YNNKEL (reference sequence). The CDR3 runs 13 residues. The V segment lost 4 bases and the J segment 6 bases; nucleotides outside the gene matches: 5.